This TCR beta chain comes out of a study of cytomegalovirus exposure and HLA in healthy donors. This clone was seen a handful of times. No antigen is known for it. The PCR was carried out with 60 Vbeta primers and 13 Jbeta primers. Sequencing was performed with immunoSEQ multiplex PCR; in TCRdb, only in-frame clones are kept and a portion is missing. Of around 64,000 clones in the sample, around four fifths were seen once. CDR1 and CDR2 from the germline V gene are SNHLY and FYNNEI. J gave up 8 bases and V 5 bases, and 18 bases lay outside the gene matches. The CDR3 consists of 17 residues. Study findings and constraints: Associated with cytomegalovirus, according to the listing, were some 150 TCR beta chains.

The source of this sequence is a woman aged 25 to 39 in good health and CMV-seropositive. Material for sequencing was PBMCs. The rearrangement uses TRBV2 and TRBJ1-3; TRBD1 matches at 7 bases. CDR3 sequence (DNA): TGTGCCAGCAGTAACTCCCCCACAGGGGCTTTGAGGGACACCATATATTTT. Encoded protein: CASSNSPTGALRDTIYF. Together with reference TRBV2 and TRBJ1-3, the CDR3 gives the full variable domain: EPEVTQTPSHQVTQMGQEVILRCVPISNHLYFYWYRQILGQKVEFLVSFYNNEISEKSEIFDDQFSVERPDGSNFTLKIRSTKLEDSAMYFCASSNSPTGALRDTIYFGEGSWLTVV.